This T cell receptor (beta chain) emerged from a study of T cell responses to AZD1222 COVID-19 vaccine. Whole-study results and caveats: Donors, mostly white British, included more females; clonal diversity was possibly underestimated. Along spike, vaccine-associated CD4 TCRs were found throughout, with dominance at 160-218 and 743-854. Variant regions that are unmutated are reportedly the target of nearly half of spike-specific TCRs. Baseline serology detected seropositivity in only a handful of AZD1222 recipients.

With regard to this clone: Its specificity is unknown.

Assay used: immunoSEQ multiplex PCR; TCRdb lists only in-frame clones, some missing. The sample holds tens of thousands of clones, about 89% seen once. There are 17 residues in the CDR3. Looked up from germline, CDR1 is LGHNA and CDR2 is YSLEER. V was pared by 0 bases and J by 0 bases, with 5 bases of the junction left unmatched. The TCR was taken from an adult in good health. The chain employs TRBV4-3 and TRBJ2-1, with 7 bases identical to TRBD2. The sample here was peripheral blood, taken on day 0 of MenACWY control vaccination. The CDR3 DNA is TGCGCCAGCAGCCAAGATGTGTCTAGCGGCTCCTACAATGAGCAGTTCTTC. Amino acids: CASSQDVSSGSYNEQFF.